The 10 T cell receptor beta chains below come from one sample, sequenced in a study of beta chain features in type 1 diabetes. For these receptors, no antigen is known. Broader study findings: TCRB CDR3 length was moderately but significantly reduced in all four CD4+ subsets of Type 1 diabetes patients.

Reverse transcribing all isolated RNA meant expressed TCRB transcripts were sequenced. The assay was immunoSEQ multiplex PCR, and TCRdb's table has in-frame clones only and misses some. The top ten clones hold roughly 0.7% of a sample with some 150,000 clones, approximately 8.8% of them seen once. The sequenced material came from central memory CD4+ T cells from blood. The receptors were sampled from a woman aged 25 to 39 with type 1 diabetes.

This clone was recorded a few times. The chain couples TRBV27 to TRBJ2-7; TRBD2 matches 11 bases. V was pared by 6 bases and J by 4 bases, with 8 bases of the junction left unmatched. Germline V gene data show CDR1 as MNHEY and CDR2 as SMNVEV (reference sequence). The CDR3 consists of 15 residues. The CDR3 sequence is CASRDSGLAVYEQYF. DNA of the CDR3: TGTGCCAGCAGAGACTCGGGACTAGCGGTTTACGAGCAGTACTTC.

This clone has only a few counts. Written as DNA, the CDR3 is TGTGCCACCAGCAGAGATACTAGCGGACTCTACGAGCAGTACTTC. It is translated as CATSRDTSGLYEQYF. This sequence joins TRBV15 and TRBJ2-7; 8 bases map to TRBD2. CDR1 and CDR2 (germline): LNHNV, YYDKDF (reference sequence). This CDR3 is 15 amino acids long. V lost 0 bases, J lost 3 bases, and 4 bases stayed unmatched.

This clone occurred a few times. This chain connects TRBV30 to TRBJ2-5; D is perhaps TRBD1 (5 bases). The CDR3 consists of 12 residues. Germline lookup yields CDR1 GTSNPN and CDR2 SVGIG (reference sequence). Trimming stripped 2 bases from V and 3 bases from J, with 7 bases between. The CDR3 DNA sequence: TGTGCCTGGAGTCAGGGTGAAGAGACCCAGTACTTC. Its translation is CAWSQGEETQYF.

This CDR3 reads CASSPLKGVQETQYF. The CDR3 DNA reads as TGTGCCAGCTCACCGCTCAAAGGGGTACAAGAGACCCAGTACTTC. The V call is TRBV18, the J call TRBJ2-5; D perhaps matches TRBD1 (5 bases). This CDR3 has 15 amino acids. V was clipped by 3 bases and J by 2 bases, with 13 bases between them. The germline V gene encodes CDR1 KGHSH and CDR2 LQKENI. The full variable domain, in which reference TRBV18 and TRBJ2-5 provide the parts outside the CDR3, is NAGVMQNPRHLVRRRGQEARLRCSPMKGHSHVYWYRQLPEEGLKFMVYLQKENIIDESGMPKERFSAEFPKEGPSILRIQQVVRGDSAAYFCASSPLKGVQETQYFGPGTRLLVL.

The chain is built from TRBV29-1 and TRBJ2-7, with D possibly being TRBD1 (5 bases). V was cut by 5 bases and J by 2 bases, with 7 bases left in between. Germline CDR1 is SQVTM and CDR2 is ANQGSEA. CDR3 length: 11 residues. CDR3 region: CSVLQAYEQYF. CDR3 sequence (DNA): TGCAGCGTTTTACAGGCCTACGAGCAGTACTTC.

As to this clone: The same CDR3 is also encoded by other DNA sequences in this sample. The CDR3 DNA follows: TGTGCCAGCAGCTTAGCGGGGGGTCATGAGCAGTTCTTC. Its protein product is CASSLAGGHEQFF. V gene TRBV7-9 combines with J gene TRBJ2-1; TRBD2 is a possible D gene (6 bases). The length of the CDR3 is 13 residues. Trimming removed 0 bases from V and 8 bases from J, with 8 bases in between. CDR1 SEHNR and CDR2 FQNEAQ come from the germline V gene (reference sequence).

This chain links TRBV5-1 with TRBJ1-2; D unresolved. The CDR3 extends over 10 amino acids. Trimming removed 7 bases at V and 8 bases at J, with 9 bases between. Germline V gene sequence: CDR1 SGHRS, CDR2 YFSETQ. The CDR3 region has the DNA TGCGCCAGCTCTGCGCGGGGCTACACCTTC. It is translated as CASSARGYTF.

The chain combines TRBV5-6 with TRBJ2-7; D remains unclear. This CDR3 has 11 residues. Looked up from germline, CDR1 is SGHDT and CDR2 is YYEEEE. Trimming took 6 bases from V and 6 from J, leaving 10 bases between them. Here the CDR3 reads CASKSAFEQYF. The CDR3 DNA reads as TGTGCCAGCAAATCTGCGTTCGAGCAGTACTTC.

The CDR3 region is CASSRYGGVEETQYF. CDR3 coding DNA: TGCGCCAGCAGCCGTTACGGGGGGGTAGAAGAGACCCAGTACTTC. The V gene is TRBV4-1, the J gene TRBJ2-5; 8 bases fit TRBD2. Germline V gene data show CDR1 as MGHRA and CDR2 as YSYEKL. V shed 4 bases and J 3 bases; nucleotides not matched to a gene: 7. This CDR3 comprises 15 residues.

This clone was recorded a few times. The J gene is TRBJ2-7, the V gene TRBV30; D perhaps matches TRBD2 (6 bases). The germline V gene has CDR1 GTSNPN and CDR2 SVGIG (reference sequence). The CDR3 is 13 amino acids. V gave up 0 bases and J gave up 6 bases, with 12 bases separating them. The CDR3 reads CAWSVGGRLEQYF. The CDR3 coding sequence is TGTGCCTGGAGTGTAGGAGGGAGGCTCGAGCAGTACTTC.